This T cell receptor beta chain was recovered during a study of technical replicates of blood from a handful of donors. The V gene's germline CDR1 is MGHRA and CDR2 YSYEKL. Trimming stripped 1 base from V and 6 bases from J, with 19 bases between. The CDR3 loop spans 16 amino acids. The protocol was immunoSEQ multiplex PCR, while the TCRdb copy is restricted to in-frame clones and leaves out a portion. Here the sample spans tens of thousands of clones, roughly nine tenths being singletons. This rearrangement joins TRBV4-1 to TRBJ2-7, with D perhaps matching TRBD1 (5 bases). The sequence came from a human donor in good health. Sequencing was done on a sample of T cells isolated from PBMCs. The CDR3 bases are TGCGCCAGCAGCCAAGCAGGGATCACCCTGGATCGCGAGCAGTACTTC. Its protein is CASSQAGITLDREQYF.